This T cell receptor beta chain appears in the sequencing data of a study of blood T cell repertoires in COVID-19. Study overall: Samples taken during acute and convalescent COVID-19 were collected in the United States, Italy and Spain. PBMCs, B-cell-depleted T cells, or T cells were the source of the cDNA or gDNA that made up the material.

Original data processing: Reference gene primer amplification in the assay estimated nucleated cell counts. The data were produced by immunoSEQ multiplex PCR, yet TCRdb's version contains in-frame clones alone and is incomplete. That table furnishes V, J and clone size, whereas the DNA furnished D and trimming. This sample has fewer than 120,000 clones; roughly 79% occur once, and the top ten carry around 16%. This clone was seen a few times. Germline CDR1 reads MNHEY; CDR2 reads SVGAGI. Between the trimmed V and J ends, which lost 11 bases and 4 bases, there was a span of 18 bases. The CDR3 is made up of 14 amino acids.

Input material: peripheral blood. This TCR derives from a woman aged 80 or older with active or convalescent COVID-19. The chain is built from TRBV6-5 and TRBJ1-3; D gene ambiguous. CDR3 DNA sequence: TGTGCCGGCAAACCGGGTATTTGGGGAAACACCATATATTTT. Protein sequence: CAGKPGIWGNTIYF.